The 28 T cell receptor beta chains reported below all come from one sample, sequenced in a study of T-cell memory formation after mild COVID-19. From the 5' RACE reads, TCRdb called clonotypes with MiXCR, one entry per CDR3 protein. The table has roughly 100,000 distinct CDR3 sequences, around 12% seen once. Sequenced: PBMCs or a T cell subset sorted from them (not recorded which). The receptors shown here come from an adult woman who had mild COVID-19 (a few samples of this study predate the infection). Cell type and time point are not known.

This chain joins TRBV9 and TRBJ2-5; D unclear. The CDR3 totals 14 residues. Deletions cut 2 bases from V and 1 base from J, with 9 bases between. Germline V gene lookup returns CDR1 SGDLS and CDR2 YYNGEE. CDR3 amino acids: CASSVQAAQETQYF. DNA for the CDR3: TGTGCCAGCAGCGTTCAGGCAGCCCAAGAGACCCAGTACTTC.

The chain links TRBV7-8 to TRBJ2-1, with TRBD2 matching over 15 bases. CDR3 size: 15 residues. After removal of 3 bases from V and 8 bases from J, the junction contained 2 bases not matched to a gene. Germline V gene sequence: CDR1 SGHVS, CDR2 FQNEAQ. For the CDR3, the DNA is TGTGCCAGCAGCTTCGGACTAGCGGGAGGGGATGAGCAGTTCTTC. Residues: CASSFGLAGGDEQFF.

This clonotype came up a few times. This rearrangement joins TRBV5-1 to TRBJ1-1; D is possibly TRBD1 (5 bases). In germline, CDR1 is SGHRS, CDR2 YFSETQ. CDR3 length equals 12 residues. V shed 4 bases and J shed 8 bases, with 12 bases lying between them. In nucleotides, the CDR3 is TGCGCCAGCAGCGGCCCGGGGGAAGAAGCTTTCTTT. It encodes CASSGPGEEAFF.

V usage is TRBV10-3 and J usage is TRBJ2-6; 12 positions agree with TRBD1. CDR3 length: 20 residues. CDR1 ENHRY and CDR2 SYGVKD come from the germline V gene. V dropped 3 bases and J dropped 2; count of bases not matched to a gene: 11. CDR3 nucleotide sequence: TGTGCCATCAGTGAACCGGGGACGGGACAGGGGGCGCCTGGGGCCAACGTCCTGACTTTC. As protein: CAISEPGTGQGAPGANVLTF.

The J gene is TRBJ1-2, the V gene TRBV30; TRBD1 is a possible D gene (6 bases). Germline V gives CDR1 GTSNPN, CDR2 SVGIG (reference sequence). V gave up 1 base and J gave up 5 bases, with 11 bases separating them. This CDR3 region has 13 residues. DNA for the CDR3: TGTGCCTGGAGTGCCATTACAGGGTATGGCTACACCTTC. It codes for CAWSAITGYGYTF.

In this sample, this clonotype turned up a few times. CDR3 sequence (DNA): TGCAGTGCTAGAGATTCAGGACTAGCGCATCCCTACGAGCAGTACTTC. This gives the protein CSARDSGLAHPYEQYF. The chain has TRBV20-1 and TRBJ2-7; 9 bases map to TRBD2. CDR1 and CDR2 (germline): DFQATT, SNEGSKA (reference sequence). This CDR3 contains 16 residues. Trimming took 0 bases from V and 2 from J; bases not matched to a gene: 8.

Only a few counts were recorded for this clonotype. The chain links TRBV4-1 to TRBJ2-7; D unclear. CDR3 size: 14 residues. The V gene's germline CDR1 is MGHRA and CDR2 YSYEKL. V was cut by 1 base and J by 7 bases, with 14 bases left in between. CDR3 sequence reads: CASSQAPPRGEQYF. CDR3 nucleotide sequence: TGCGCCAGCAGCCAAGCCCCACCCCGAGGAGAGCAGTACTTC.

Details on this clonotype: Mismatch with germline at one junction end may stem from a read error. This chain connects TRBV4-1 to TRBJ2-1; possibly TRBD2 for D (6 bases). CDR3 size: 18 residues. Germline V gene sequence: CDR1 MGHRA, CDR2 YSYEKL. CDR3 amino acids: CASSQGALARGAYTEQFF. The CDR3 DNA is TGCGCCAGCAGCCAAGGAGCTCTGGCCCGCGGGGCCTACACTGAGCAGTTCTTC.

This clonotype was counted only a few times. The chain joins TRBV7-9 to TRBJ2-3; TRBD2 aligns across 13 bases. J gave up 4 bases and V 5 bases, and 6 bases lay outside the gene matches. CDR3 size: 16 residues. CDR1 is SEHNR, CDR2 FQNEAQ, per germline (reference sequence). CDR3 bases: TGTGCCAGCAGCCCCGGGACTAGCGGGATTTCAGATACGCAGTATTTT. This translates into CASSPGTSGISDTQYF.

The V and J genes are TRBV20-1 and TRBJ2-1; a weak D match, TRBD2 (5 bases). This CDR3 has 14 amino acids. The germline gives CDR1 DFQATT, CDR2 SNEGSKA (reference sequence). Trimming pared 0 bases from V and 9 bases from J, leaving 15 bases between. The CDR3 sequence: CSARDQTAGFEQFF. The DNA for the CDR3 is TGCAGTGCTAGAGATCAAACCGCGGGTTTTGAGCAGTTCTTC.

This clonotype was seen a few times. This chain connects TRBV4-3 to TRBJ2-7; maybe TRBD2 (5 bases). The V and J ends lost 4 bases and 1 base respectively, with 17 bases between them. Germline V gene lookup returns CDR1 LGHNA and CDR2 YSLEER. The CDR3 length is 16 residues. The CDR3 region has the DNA TGCGCCAGCAGCCCTGGCTCTGCTAGCAATTCCTACGAGCAGTACTTC. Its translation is CASSPGSASNSYEQYF.

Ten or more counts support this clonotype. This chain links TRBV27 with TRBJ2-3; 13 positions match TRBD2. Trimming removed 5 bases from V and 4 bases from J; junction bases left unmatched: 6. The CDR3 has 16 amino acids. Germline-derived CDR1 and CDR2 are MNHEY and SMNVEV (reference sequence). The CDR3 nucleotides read TGTGCCAGCAGTACTTGGACTAGCGGGAGCCCAGATACGCAGTATTTT. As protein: CASSTWTSGSPDTQYF.

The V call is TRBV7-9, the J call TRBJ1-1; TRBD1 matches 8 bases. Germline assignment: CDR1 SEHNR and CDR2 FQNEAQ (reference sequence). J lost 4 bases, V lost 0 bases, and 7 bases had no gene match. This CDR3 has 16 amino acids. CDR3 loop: CASSLARTGRGTEAFF. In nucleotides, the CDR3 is TGTGCCAGCAGCTTAGCTCGGACAGGGAGAGGCACTGAAGCTTTCTTT.

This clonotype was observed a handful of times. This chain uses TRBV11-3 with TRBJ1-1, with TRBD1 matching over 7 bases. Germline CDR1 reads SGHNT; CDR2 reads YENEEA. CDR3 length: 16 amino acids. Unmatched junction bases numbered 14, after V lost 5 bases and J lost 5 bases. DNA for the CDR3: TGTGCCAGCAGCCCTTATACAGGGGCGAAAGGTACTGAAGCTTTCTTT. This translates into CASSPYTGAKGTEAFF.

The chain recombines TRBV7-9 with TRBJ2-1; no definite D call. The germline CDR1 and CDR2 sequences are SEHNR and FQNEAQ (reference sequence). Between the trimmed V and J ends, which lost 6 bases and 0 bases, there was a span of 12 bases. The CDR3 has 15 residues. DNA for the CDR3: TGTGCCAGCAGTCACGACGGCAGCTCCTACAATGAGCAGTTCTTC. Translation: CASSHDGSSYNEQFF. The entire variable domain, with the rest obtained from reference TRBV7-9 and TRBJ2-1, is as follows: DTGVSQNPRHKITKRGQNVTFRCDPISEHNRLYWYRQTLGQGPEFLTYFQNEAQLEKSRLLSDRFSAERPKGSFSTLEIQRTEQGDSAMYLCASSHDGSSYNEQFFGPGTRLTVL.

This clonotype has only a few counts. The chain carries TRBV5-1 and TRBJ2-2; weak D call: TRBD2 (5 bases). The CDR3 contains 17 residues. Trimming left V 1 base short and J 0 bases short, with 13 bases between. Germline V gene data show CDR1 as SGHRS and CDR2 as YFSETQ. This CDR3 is CASSLSWEPPNTGELFF. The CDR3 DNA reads TGCGCCAGCAGCTTGTCCTGGGAGCCACCGAACACCGGGGAGCTGTTTTTT.

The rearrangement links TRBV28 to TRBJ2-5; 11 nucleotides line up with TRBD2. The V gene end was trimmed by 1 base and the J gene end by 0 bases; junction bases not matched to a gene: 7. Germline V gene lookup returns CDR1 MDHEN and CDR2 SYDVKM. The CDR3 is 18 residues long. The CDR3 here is CASSLYARLAGYQETQYF. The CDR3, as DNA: TGTGCCAGCAGTTTATACGCCAGACTAGCGGGATACCAAGAGACCCAGTACTTC.

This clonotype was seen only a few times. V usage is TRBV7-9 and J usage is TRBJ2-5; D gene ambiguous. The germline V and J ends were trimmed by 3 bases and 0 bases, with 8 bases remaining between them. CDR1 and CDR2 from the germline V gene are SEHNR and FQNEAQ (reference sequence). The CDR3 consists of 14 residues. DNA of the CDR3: TGTGCCAGCAGCTTCCCGTCCAACCAAGAGACCCAGTACTTC. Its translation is CASSFPSNQETQYF.

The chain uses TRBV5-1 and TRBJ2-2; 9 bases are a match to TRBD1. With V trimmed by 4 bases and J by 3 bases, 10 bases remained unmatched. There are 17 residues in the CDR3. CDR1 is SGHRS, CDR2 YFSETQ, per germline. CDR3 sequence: CASSNRGTGRDTGELFF. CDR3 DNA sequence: TGCGCCAGCAGCAACCGAGGGACAGGGAGAGACACCGGGGAGCTGTTTTTT.

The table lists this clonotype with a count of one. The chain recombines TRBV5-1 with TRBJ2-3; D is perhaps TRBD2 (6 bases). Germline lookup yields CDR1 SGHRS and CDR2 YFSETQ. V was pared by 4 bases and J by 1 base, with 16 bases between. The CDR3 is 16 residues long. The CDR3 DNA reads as TGCGCCAGCAGCCCCCTGGGGAGGTTGGGCACAGATACGCAGTATTTT. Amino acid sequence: CASSPLGRLGTDTQYF.

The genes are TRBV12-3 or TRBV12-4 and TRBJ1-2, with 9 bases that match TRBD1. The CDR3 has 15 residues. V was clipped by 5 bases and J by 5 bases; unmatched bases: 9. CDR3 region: CASSPTGGLRYGYTF. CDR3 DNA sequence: TGTGCCAGCAGTCCGACAGGGGGTTTACGTTATGGCTACACCTTC.

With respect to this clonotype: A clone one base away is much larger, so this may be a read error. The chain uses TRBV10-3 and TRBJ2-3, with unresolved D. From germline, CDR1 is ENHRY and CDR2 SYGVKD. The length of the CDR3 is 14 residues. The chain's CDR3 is CAISESDPRDTKYF. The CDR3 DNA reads TGTGCCATCAGTGAATCTGACCCTAGGGATACGAAGTATTTT.

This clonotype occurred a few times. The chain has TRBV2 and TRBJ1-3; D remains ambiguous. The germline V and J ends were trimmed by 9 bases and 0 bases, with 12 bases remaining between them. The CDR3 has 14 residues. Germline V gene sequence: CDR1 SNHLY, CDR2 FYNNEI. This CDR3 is CARDSPNSGNTIYF. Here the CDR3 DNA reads TGTGCCAGGGATTCACCCAACTCTGGAAACACCATATATTTT.

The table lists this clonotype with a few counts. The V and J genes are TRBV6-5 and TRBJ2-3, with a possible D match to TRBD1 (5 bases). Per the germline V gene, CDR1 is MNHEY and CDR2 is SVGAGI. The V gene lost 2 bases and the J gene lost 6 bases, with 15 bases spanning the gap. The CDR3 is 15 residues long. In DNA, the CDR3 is TGTGCCAGCAGTTACAGGGGCGCTAGGGGTGATACGCAGTATTTT. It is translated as CASSYRGARGDTQYF.

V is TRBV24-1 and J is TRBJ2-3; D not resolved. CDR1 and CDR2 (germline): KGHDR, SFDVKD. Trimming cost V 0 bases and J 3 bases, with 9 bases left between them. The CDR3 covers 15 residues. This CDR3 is CATSDLGLGTDTQYF. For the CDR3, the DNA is TGTGCCACCAGTGATTTGGGTCTGGGGACAGATACGCAGTATTTT.

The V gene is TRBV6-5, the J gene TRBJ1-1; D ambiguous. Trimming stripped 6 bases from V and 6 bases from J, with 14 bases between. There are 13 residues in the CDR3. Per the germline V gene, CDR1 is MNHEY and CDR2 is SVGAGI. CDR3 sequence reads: CASSSFGVAEAFF. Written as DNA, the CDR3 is TGTGCCAGCAGCTCCTTTGGTGTGGCTGAAGCTTTCTTT.

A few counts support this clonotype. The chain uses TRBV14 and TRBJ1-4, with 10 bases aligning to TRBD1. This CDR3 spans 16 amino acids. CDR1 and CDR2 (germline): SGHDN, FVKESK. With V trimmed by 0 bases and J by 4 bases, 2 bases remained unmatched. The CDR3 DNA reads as TGTGCCAGCAGCCAAGAGACAGGGGGCGATAATGAAAAACTGTTTTTT. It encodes CASSQETGGDNEKLFF.

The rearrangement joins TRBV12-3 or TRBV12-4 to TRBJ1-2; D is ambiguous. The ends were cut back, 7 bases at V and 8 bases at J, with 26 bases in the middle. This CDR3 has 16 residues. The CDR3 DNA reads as TGTGCCAGCATCCTCGTAGACCCAAGTCCCTTCTTCGGCTACACCTTC. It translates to CASILVDPSPFFGYTF.